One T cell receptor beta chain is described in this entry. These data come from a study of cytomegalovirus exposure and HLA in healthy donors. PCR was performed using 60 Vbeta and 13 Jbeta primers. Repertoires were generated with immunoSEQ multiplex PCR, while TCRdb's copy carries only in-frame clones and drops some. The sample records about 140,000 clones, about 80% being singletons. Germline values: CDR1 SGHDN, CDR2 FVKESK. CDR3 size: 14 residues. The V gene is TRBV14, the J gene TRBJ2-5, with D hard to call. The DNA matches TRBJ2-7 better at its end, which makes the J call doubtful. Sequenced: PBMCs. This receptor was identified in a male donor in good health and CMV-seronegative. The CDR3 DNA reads TGTGCCAGCAGCCAAGATAGAGACACCAACGAGCAGTACTTC. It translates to CASSQDRDTNEQYF.